Listed here are 13 T cell receptor beta chains from one sample, sequenced in a study of T-cell reconstitution after alpha-beta-depleted transplantation in children. It was with unique molecular identifiers that the TCRbeta library was prepared. TCRdb recomputed calls from the PCR reads with MiXCR, one row per CDR3 protein. The sample lists 500,000 to 650,000 distinct CDR3 sequences; about an eighth were seen once. The sample in question was PBMCs, mostly from graft donor cells, obtained 180 days after TCRalphabeta/CD19-depleted stem cell transplant. The source is a female patient aged 2-9 years who had a stem cell transplant for aplastic anemia, so the T cells may come from the graft donor.

This clonotype was detected only a few times. The chain recombines TRBV4-1 with TRBJ1-2, with a tentative D call TRBD1 (5 bases). Germline V gene data show CDR1 as MGHRA and CDR2 as YSYEKL. The CDR3 totals 15 residues. The ends were cut back, 0 bases at V and 5 bases at J, with 13 bases in the middle. CDR3: CASSQDAGDSYGYTF. CDR3 bases: TGCGCCAGCAGCCAAGATGCCGGGGACTCATATGGCTACACCTTC.

This clonotype was observed a few times. This chain joins TRBV11-2 and TRBJ1-2; D is uncertain. This CDR3 comprises 10 residues. V lost 5 bases to trimming and J lost 5 bases, with 3 bases between them. The germline V gene has CDR1 SGHAT and CDR2 FQNNGV. CDR3 loop: CASSTYGYTF. The CDR3 region has the DNA TGTGCCAGCAGCACGTATGGCTACACCTTC.

This chain uses TRBV12-3 or TRBV12-4 with TRBJ2-5, with TRBD2 matching over 13 bases. V shed 6 bases and J 1 base; nucleotides not matched to a gene: 2. There are 15 residues in the CDR3. The DNA of the CDR3 is TGTGCCAGCAGACTAGCGGGAGGGCCCCAAGAGACCCAGTACTTC. This gives the protein CASRLAGGPQETQYF.

This clonotype appeared a few times. The genes are TRBV4-3 and TRBJ1-3; D not certain. Germline V gene data show CDR1 as LGHNA and CDR2 as YSLEER. Trimming took 0 bases from V and 0 from J, leaving 9 bases between them. This CDR3 is built from 16 residues. The CDR3 DNA reads as TGCGCCAGCAGCCAAGATCGGACGAGCTCTGGAAACACCATATATTTT. The encoded protein is CASSQDRTSSGNTIYF.

This clonotype has only a few counts. The V gene is TRBV15, the J gene TRBJ2-1; 8 nucleotides agree with TRBD2. The germline gives CDR1 LNHNV, CDR2 YYDKDF (reference sequence). Trimming removed 0 bases from V and 5 bases from J; junction bases left unmatched: 12. The CDR3 is made up of 18 amino acids. The CDR3 is CATSRDREGLFTHNEQFF. DNA of the CDR3: TGTGCCACCAGCAGAGATCGGGAGGGGCTTTTCACCCACAATGAGCAGTTCTTC.

This clonotype was found many times. The rearrangement uses TRBV6-2 or TRBV6-3 and TRBJ1-5; D remains ambiguous. Trimming removed 0 bases at V and 11 bases at J, with 8 bases between. The CDR3 extends over 12 amino acids. CDR1 is MNHEY, CDR2 SVGEGT, per germline. The CDR3 sequence is CASSYSGLAQHF. CDR3 bases: TGTGCCAGCAGTTACTCCGGACTGGCCCAGCATTTT.

This clonotype showed up many times. The chain recombines TRBV24-1 with TRBJ1-5, with D hard to call. The CDR3 covers 18 residues. The V gene's germline CDR1 is KGHDR and CDR2 SFDVKD. With 0 bases removed from V and 3 bases from J, the gap between germline ends came to 17 bases. The CDR3 DNA is TGTGCCACCAGTGATTTGCGGTCCGGCAGCGCCTACAATCAGCCCCAGCATTTT. Residues: CATSDLRSGSAYNQPQHF.

This clonotype showed up just a few times. The rearrangement links TRBV12-3 or TRBV12-4 to TRBJ1-2, with D unclear. This CDR3 has 12 residues. Deletions cut 5 bases from V and 13 bases from J, with 17 bases between. The CDR3 is CASSRPGWPGTF. For the CDR3, the DNA is TGTGCCAGCAGTCGCCCGGGCTGGCCCGGCACCTTC.

This clonotype was seen ten or more times. The chain recombines TRBV29-1 with TRBJ1-2; D may be TRBD1 (6 bases). This CDR3 contains 15 residues. Between the trimmed V and J ends, which lost 6 bases and 1 base, there was a span of 18 bases. The germline V gene has CDR1 SQVTM and CDR2 ANQGSEA. The CDR3 protein is CSVVLGHINNYGYTF. CDR3 bases: TGCAGCGTAGTACTGGGACACATCAATAACTATGGCTACACCTTC.

The V call is TRBV9, the J call TRBJ2-1; 12 nucleotides line up with TRBD2. V shed 0 bases and J 10 bases; nucleotides not matched to a gene: 17. This CDR3 is 19 amino acids long. The germline CDR1 and CDR2 sequences are SGDLS and YYNGEE. This CDR3 reads CASSVATGVGLAGQGEQFF. The CDR3 nucleotides are TGTGCCAGCAGCGTAGCTACCGGGGTTGGACTAGCGGGGCAAGGCGAGCAGTTCTTC. Full variable domain (missing parts from reference TRBV9 and TRBJ2-1): DSGVTQTPKHLITATGQRVTLRCSPRSGDLSVYWYQQSLDQGLQFLIQYYNGEERAKGNILERFSAQQFPDLHSELNLSSLELGDSALYFCASSVATGVGLAGQGEQFFGPGTRLTVL.

The chain uses TRBV20-1 and TRBJ2-3; D unclear. Looked up from germline, CDR1 is DFQATT and CDR2 is SNEGSKA (reference sequence). The CDR3 loop spans 11 amino acids. V was trimmed by 6 bases and J by 5 bases, leaving 9 bases between them. CDR3 in amino acids: CSAAARDTQYF. For the CDR3, the DNA is TGCAGTGCCGCCGCAAGAGATACGCAGTATTTT.

V and J are TRBV30 and TRBJ2-1; TRBD1 is a possible D gene (5 bases). This CDR3 comprises 14 residues. Germline V gene lookup returns CDR1 GTSNPN and CDR2 SVGIG (reference sequence). The V gene lost 2 bases and the J gene lost 0 bases, with 8 bases spanning the gap. CDR3 DNA sequence: TGTGCCTGGAGTAGGCAGGGCTCCTACAATGAGCAGTTCTTC. Translation gives CAWSRQGSYNEQFF.

J is TRBJ2-7 and V is TRBV7-8; D might be TRBD2 (5 bases). This CDR3 has 17 residues. CDR1 is SGHVS and CDR2 is FQNEAQ in the germline V gene. The V end lost 2 bases, the J end lost 2 bases, and 19 bases lay between the germline ends. The CDR3 sequence: CASSLYRAERPPYEQYF. Written as DNA, the CDR3 is TGTGCCAGCAGCTTATATCGGGCCGAGCGGCCTCCCTACGAGCAGTACTTC.